These 20 T cell receptor beta chains share one sample of origin, sequenced in a study of cytomegalovirus exposure and HLA in healthy donors. The table came from immunoSEQ multiplex PCR; TCRdb's copy has only in-frame clones and leaves some out. The repertoire consists of 200,000 to 250,000 clones, with over 80% occurring once and the leading ten covering 11% to 15%. The specimen sequenced was PBMCs. These receptors were obtained from a woman under 40 in good health and CMV-seropositive.

The genes are TRBV7-3 and TRBJ1-1; 7 nucleotides match TRBD1. V lost 1 base to trimming and J lost 2 bases; unmatched junction nucleotides: 7. This CDR3 is built from 16 residues. Germline V lookup: CDR1 SGHTA, CDR2 FQGTGA. The CDR3 sequence is CASSLNGQESNTEAFF. The CDR3 bases are TGTGCCAGCAGCTTAAACGGACAGGAATCTAACACTGAAGCTTTCTTT.

This chain uses TRBV5-1 with TRBJ2-7, with 7 bases aligning to TRBD1. This CDR3 has 14 amino acids. V trimming: 0 bases; J trimming: 6 bases; junction bases outside the gene matches: 6. The germline CDR1 and CDR2 sequences are SGHRS and YFSETQ. CDR3: CASSLDRGYPEQYF. CDR3 coding DNA: TGCGCCAGCAGCTTGGACAGGGGTTACCCCGAGCAGTACTTC.

The chain is built from TRBV2 and TRBJ2-3; TRBD2 might be the D (5 bases). The germline CDR1 and CDR2 sequences are SNHLY and FYNNEI. This CDR3 spans 15 amino acids. The V and J ends lost 3 bases and 3 bases respectively, with 13 bases between them. CDR3: CASSDGNAETDTQYF. CDR3 bases: TGTGCCAGCAGTGACGGGAATGCGGAGACAGATACGCAGTATTTT. The full variable domain, in which reference TRBV2 and TRBJ2-3 provide the parts outside the CDR3, is EPEVTQTPSHQVTQMGQEVILRCVPISNHLYFYWYRQILGQKVEFLVSFYNNEISEKSEIFDDQFSVERPDGSNFTLKIRSTKLEDSAMYFCASSDGNAETDTQYFGPGTRLTVL.

The chain links TRBV2 to TRBJ1-5, with D possibly being TRBD1 (6 bases). Trimming removed 4 bases at V and 3 bases at J, with 13 bases between. CDR3 size: 15 residues. Per the germline V gene, CDR1 is SNHLY and CDR2 is FYNNEI. The CDR3 region has the DNA TGTGCCAGCAGTGTTGGACAGAAGAACAATCAGCCCCAGCATTTT. It yields the protein CASSVGQKNNQPQHF. Full variable domain (missing parts from reference TRBV2 and TRBJ1-5): EPEVTQTPSHQVTQMGQEVILRCVPISNHLYFYWYRQILGQKVEFLVSFYNNEISEKSEIFDDQFSVERPDGSNFTLKIRSTKLEDSAMYFCASSVGQKNNQPQHFGDGTRLSIL.

In its sample, this clone was seen a few times. V gene TRBV18 combines with J gene TRBJ1-2, with a tentative D call TRBD1 (5 bases). The CDR3 is made up of 13 amino acids. In germline, CDR1 is KGHSH, CDR2 LQKENI. Trimming took off 1 base at V and 8 bases at J, with 11 bases between the two ends. The CDR3 region has the DNA TGTGCCAGCTCACCACGCCAGGGTGAAGGCTACACCTTC. Its protein is CASSPRQGEGYTF.

V usage is TRBV30 and J usage is TRBJ1-5, with D perhaps matching TRBD1 (5 bases). V was pared by 5 bases and J by 6 bases, with 11 bases between. Germline values: CDR1 GTSNPN, CDR2 SVGIG (reference sequence). The CDR3 runs 12 residues. The CDR3 is CAWGGEGQPQHF. The CDR3 nucleotides are TGTGCCTGGGGGGGAGAGGGTCAGCCCCAGCATTTT.

The chain couples TRBV29-1 to TRBJ2-7; D gene ambiguous. With 7 bases removed from V and 2 bases from J, the gap between germline ends came to 12 bases. Per the germline V gene, CDR1 is SQVTM and CDR2 is ANQGSEA. The CDR3 length is 12 residues. The CDR3 region has the DNA TGCAGCGCCACGGGCCAGACCTACGAGCAGTACTTC. Translation gives CSATGQTYEQYF.

The genes are TRBV18 and TRBJ2-7, with D tentatively TRBD2 (6 bases). Between the trimmed V and J ends, which lost 0 bases and 6 bases, there was a span of 12 bases. CDR3 length equals 14 residues. Germline V gives CDR1 KGHSH, CDR2 LQKENI. For the CDR3, the DNA is TGTGCCAGCTCACCACCGGTGGGGGGTAGCGAGCAGTACTTC. Translated, it gives CASSPPVGGSEQYF.

This chain links TRBV6-1 with TRBJ2-7, with TRBD1 matching over 9 bases. Trimming cost V 2 bases and J 3 bases; bases outside gene matches: 5. This CDR3 is 15 amino acids long. Germline V gives CDR1 MNHNS, CDR2 SASEGT. The CDR3 sequence is CASSERETGGYEQYF. The CDR3 nucleotides are TGTGCCAGCAGTGAACGGGAGACAGGGGGCTACGAGCAGTACTTC.

This clone was seen only a few times. The CDR3 is CASGLVPAPGELFF. The CDR3 DNA sequence: TGTGCTAGTGGTTTGGTACCGGCGCCCGGGGAGCTGTTTTTT. The chain carries TRBV12-5 and TRBJ2-2; D uncertain. In germline, CDR1 is LGHNT, CDR2 FRNRAP. This CDR3 comprises 14 residues. With 0 bases removed from V and 6 bases from J, the gap between germline ends came to 8 bases. Variable domain in full (rest from reference TRBV12-5 and TRBJ2-2): DARVTQTPRHKVTEMGQEVTMRCQPILGHNTVFWYRQTMMQGLELLAYFRNRAPLDDSGMPKDRFSAEMPDATLATLKIQPSEPRDSAVYFCASGLVPAPGELFFGEGSRLTVL.

A single count supports this clone. The chain recombines TRBV30 with TRBJ1-2; 7 bases line up with TRBD1. CDR3 length: 11 amino acids. The germline V gene encodes CDR1 GTSNPN and CDR2 SVGIG (reference sequence). J gave up 12 bases and V 1 base, and 5 bases lay outside the gene matches. CDR3 DNA sequence: TGTGCCTGGAGTGGCGACAGGGTAAACACCTTC. Translated, it gives CAWSGDRVNTF. Based on the CDR3 plus reference TRBV30 and TRBJ1-2, the full variable domain is SQTIHQWPATLVQPVGSPLSLECTVEGTSNPNLYWYRQAAGRGLQLLFYSVGIGQISSEVPQNLSASRPQDRQFILSSKKLLLSDSGFYLCAWSGDRVNTFGSGTRLTVV.

V and J are TRBV2 and TRBJ1-2; D is unresolved. The length of the CDR3 is 15 residues. Germline V gives CDR1 SNHLY, CDR2 FYNNEI. V gave up 2 bases and J gave up 5 bases, with 15 bases separating them. The CDR3 region is CASSESQNLWYGYTF. CDR3 coding DNA: TGTGCCAGCAGTGAAAGTCAGAACCTGTGGTATGGCTACACCTTC.

The genes are TRBV30 and TRBJ1-2; TRBD1 matches 7 bases. The germline V gene encodes CDR1 GTSNPN and CDR2 SVGIG (reference sequence). The CDR3 length is 15 residues. Trimming at V came to 0 bases and at J to 8 bases, leaving 12 bases not matched to a gene. This CDR3 is CAWSVSDRPVGGYTF. The CDR3 DNA reads TGTGCCTGGAGTGTATCGGACAGGCCCGTCGGGGGCTACACCTTC.

This clone was seen just once. The genes are TRBV27 and TRBJ2-1; D gene uncertain. Germline CDR1 and CDR2: MNHEY and SMNVEV (reference sequence). The length of the CDR3 is 12 residues. The CDR3 reads CASAGSYNEQFF. Here the CDR3 DNA reads TGTGCTTCAGCAGGCTCCTACAATGAGCAGTTCTTC.

This clone has only one observation. The chain uses TRBV7-6 and TRBJ2-7; D remains unclear. CDR3 length equals 12 residues. V lost 5 bases and J 7 bases, leaving 12 bases between the germline ends. Germline assignment: CDR1 SGHVS and CDR2 FNYEAQ. Here the CDR3 reads CASSLLLGEQYF. CDR3 DNA: TGTGCCAGCAGCCTCTTACTCGGGGAGCAGTACTTC.

J is TRBJ2-1 and V is TRBV5-6; the match to TRBD2 covers 10 bases. The V segment lost 5 bases and the J segment 8 bases; nucleotides outside the gene matches: 7. The CDR3 is 14 residues long. Per the germline V gene, CDR1 is SGHDT and CDR2 is YYEEEE. CDR3 nucleotides: TGTGCCAGCAGGTACACTAGCGGGACCTATGAGCAGTTCTTC. Protein sequence: CASRYTSGTYEQFF.

The chain uses TRBV6-5 and TRBJ1-5, with unresolved D. Germline loops: CDR1 MNHEY, CDR2 SVGAGI. The CDR3 runs 14 residues. V was trimmed by 2 bases and J by 7 bases, leaving 12 bases between them. The CDR3 DNA follows: TGTGCCAGCAGTTACGAGGGAGGAAGACAGCCCCAGCATTTT. This codes for CASSYEGGRQPQHF.

The chain is built from TRBV6-7 and TRBJ2-1; perhaps TRBD2 as D (6 bases). TRBV6-7 is known as an ORF, though its function is uncertain. Trimming left V 4 bases short and J 8 bases short, with 21 bases between. The CDR3 is made up of 16 amino acids. The CDR3 is CASSCPDAGSLDEQFF. The CDR3 bases are TGTGCCAGCAGTTGCCCTGATGCCGGGAGTCTGGATGAGCAGTTCTTC.

V is TRBV27 and J is TRBJ1-5, with D possibly TRBD1 on 5 matching bases. Looked up from germline, CDR1 is MNHEY and CDR2 is SMNVEV (reference sequence). The ends were cut back, 4 bases at V and 5 bases at J, with 15 bases in the middle. The CDR3 has 15 amino acids. CDR3 region: CASSYGAYPDQPQHF. Here the CDR3 DNA reads TGTGCCAGCAGTTATGGGGCTTACCCCGATCAGCCCCAGCATTTT.

The chain uses TRBV7-9 and TRBJ1-1; 7 bases line up with TRBD1. Germline trimming cut 4 bases from V and 0 bases from J; bases unmatched to any gene: 5. Germline V gene lookup returns CDR1 SEHNR and CDR2 FQNEAQ (reference sequence). The CDR3 runs to 15 residues. Written as DNA, the CDR3 is TGTGCCAGCAGCTCCCGGGACAGCATGAACACTGAAGCTTTCTTT. It codes for CASSSRDSMNTEAFF.